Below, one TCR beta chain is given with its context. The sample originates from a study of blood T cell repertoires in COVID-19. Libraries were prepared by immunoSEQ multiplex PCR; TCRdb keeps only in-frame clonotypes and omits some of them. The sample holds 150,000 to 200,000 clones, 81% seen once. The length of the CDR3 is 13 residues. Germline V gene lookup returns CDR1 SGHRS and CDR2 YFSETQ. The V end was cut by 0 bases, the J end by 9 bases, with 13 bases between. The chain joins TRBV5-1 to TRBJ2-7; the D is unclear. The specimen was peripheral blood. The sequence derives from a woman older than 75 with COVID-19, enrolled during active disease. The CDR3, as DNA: TGCGCCAGCAGCTTGGGTATGTCTAGTGTGCAGTACTTC. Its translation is CASSLGMSSVQYF.